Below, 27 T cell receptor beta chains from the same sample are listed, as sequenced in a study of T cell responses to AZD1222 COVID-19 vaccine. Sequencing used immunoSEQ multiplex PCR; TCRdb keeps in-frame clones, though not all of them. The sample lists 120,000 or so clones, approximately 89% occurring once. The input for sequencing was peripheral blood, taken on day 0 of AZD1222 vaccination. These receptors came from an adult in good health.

CDR3 sequence: CASSSQGGNEKLFF. As DNA, the CDR3 is TGTGCCAGCAGCTCCCAGGGAGGTAATGAAAAACTGTTTTTT. The chain is built from TRBV7-2 and TRBJ1-4; perhaps TRBD1 as D (5 bases). CDR3 length equals 14 residues. CDR1 SGHTA and CDR2 FQGNSA come from the germline V gene. Deletions cut 4 bases from V and 4 bases from J, with 10 bases between. Using reference TRBV7-2 and TRBJ1-4 for the parts outside the CDR3, the full variable domain is GAGVSQSPSNKVTEKGKDVELRCDPISGHTALYWYRQSLGQGLEFLIYFQGNSAPDKSGLPSDRFSAERTGGSVSTLTIQRTQQEDSAVYLCASSSQGGNEKLFFGSGTQLSVL.

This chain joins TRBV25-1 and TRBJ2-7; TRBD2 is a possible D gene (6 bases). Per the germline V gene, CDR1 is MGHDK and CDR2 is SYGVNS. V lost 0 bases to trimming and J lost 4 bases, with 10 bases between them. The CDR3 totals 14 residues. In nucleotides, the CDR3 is TGTGCCAGCAGTGAATATGGGGGGAAATACGAGCAGTACTTC. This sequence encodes CASSEYGGKYEQYF.

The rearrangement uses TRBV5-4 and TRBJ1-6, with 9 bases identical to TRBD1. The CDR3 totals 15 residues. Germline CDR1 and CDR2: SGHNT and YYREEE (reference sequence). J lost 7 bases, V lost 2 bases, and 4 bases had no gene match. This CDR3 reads CASSLTGTGNSPLHF. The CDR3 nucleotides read TGTGCCAGCAGCTTAACCGGGACAGGGAATTCACCCCTCCACTTT.

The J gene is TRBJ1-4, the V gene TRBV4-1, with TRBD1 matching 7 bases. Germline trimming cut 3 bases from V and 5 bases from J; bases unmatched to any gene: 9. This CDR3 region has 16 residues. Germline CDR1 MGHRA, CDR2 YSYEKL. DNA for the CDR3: TGCGCCAGCAGCCAGACATCGGGACAGCAAAATGAAAAACTGTTTTTT. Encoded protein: CASSQTSGQQNEKLFF.

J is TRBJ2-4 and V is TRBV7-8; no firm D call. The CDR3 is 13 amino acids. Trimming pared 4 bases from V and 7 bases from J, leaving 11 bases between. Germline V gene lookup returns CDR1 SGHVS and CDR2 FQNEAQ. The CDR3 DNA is TGTGCCAGCAGCTCCGCGCAAGGGAACATTCAGTACTTC. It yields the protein CASSSAQGNIQYF.

CDR3 region: CASSLRPGGHYGYTF. CDR3 in DNA: TGTGCCAGCAGTTTACGCCCTGGAGGTCACTATGGCTACACCTTC. This chain joins TRBV27 and TRBJ1-2; D remains ambiguous. This CDR3 comprises 15 residues. Deletions cut 2 bases from V and 3 bases from J, with 13 bases between. CDR1 MNHEY and CDR2 SMNVEV come from the germline V gene (reference sequence).

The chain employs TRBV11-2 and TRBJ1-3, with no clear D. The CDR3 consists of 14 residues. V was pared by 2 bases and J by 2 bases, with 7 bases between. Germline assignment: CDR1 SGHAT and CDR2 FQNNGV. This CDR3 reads CASSLSLAGNTIYF. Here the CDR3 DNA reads TGTGCCAGCAGCTTAAGTCTTGCTGGAAACACCATATATTTT.

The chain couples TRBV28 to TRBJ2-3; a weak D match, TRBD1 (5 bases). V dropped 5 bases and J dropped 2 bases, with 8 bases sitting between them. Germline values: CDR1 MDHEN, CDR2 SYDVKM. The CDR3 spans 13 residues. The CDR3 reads CASSQTATDTQYF. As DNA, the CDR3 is TGTGCCAGCAGTCAGACAGCCACAGATACGCAGTATTTT. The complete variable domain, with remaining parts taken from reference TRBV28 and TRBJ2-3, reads DVKVTQSSRYLVKRTGEKVFLECVQDMDHENMFWYRQDPGLGLRLIYFSYDVKMKEKGDIPEGYSVSREKKERFSLILESASTNQTSMYLCASSQTATDTQYFGPGTRLTVL.

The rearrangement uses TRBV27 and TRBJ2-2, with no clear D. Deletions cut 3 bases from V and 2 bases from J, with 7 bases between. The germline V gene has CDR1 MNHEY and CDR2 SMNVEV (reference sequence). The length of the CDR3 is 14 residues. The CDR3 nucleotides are TGTGCCAGCAGTTTCTCAACTAACACCGGGGAGCTGTTTTTT. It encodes CASSFSTNTGELFF.

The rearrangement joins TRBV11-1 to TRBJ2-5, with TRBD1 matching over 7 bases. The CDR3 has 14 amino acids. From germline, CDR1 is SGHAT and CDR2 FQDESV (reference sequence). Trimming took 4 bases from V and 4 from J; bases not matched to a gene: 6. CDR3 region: CASSYGQVGETQYF. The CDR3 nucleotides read TGTGCCAGCAGCTACGGACAGGTGGGAGAGACCCAGTACTTC.

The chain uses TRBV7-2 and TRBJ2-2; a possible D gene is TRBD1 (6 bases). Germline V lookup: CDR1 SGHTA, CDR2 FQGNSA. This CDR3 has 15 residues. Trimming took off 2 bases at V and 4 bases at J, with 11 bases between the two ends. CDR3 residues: CASSLQGPGTGELFF. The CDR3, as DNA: TGTGCCAGCAGCTTACAGGGGCCGGGCACCGGGGAGCTGTTTTTT.

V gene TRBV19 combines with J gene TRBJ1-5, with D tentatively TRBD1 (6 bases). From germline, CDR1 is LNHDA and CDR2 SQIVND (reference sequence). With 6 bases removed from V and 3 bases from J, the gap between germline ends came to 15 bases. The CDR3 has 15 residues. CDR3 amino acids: CASRFAGAPNQPQHF. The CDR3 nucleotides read TGTGCCAGTAGGTTCGCAGGGGCCCCCAATCAGCCCCAGCATTTT.

This CDR3 is CATSREDRGRGHEQYF. The DNA for the CDR3 is TGTGCCACCAGCAGAGAGGACAGGGGGCGCGGCCACGAGCAGTACTTC. This chain uses TRBV15 with TRBJ2-7; 11 bases agree with TRBD1. Looked up from germline, CDR1 is LNHNV and CDR2 is YYDKDF (reference sequence). J was trimmed by 5 bases and V by 0 bases; bases with no gene match: 6. This CDR3 is 16 amino acids long. The complete variable domain, with remaining parts taken from reference TRBV15 and TRBJ2-7, reads DAMVIQNPRYQVTQFGKPVTLSCSQTLNHNVMYWYQQKSSQAPKLLFHYYDKDFNNEADTPDNFQSRRPNTSFCFLDIRSPGLGDTAMYLCATSREDRGRGHEQYFGPGTRLTVT.

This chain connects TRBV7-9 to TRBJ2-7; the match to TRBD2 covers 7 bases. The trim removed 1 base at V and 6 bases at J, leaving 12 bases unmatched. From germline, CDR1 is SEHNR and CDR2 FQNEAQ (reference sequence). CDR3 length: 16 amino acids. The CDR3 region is CASSLEVGGSGSEQYF. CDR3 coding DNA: TGTGCCAGCAGCTTAGAGGTGGGCGGGAGCGGTAGCGAGCAGTACTTC.

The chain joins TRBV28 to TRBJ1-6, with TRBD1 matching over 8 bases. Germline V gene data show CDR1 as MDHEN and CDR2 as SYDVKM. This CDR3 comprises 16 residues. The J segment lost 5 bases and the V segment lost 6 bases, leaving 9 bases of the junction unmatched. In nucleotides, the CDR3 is TGTGCCAGCAGCACCGAAGGGACAGGTCATAATTCACCCCTCCACTTT. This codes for CASSTEGTGHNSPLHF.

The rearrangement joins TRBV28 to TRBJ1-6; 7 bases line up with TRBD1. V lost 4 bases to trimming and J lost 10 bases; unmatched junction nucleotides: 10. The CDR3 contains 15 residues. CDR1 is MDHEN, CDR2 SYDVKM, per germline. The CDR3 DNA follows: TGTGCCAGCAGTTCTCCGGCAGGGGGTGGGTCACCCCTCCACTTT. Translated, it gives CASSSPAGGGSPLHF.

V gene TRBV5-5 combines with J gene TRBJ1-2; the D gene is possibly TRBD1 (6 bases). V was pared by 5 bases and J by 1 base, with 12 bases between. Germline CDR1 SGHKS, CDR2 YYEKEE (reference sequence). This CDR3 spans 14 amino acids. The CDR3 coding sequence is TGTGCCAGCAGACCGGGACACATTAACTATGGCTACACCTTC. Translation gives CASRPGHINYGYTF.

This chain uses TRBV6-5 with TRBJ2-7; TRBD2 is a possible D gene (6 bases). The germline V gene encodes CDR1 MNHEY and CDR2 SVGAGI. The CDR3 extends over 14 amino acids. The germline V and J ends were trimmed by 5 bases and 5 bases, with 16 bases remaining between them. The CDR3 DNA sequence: TGTGCCAGCAGTCCCGGGGGACTTCTCCACGAGCAGTACTTC. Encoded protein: CASSPGGLLHEQYF.

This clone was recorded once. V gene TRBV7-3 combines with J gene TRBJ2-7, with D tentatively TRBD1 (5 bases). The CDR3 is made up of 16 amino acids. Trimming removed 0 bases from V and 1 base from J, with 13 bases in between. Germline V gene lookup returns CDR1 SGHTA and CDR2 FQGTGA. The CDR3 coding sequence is TGTGCCAGCAGCTTAACACAGGCCCACTTTTCCTACGAGCAGTACTTC. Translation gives CASSLTQAHFSYEQYF. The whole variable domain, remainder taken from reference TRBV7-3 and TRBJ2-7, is GAGVSQTPSNKVTEKGKYVELRCDPISGHTALYWYRQSLGQGPEFLIYFQGTGAADDSGLPNDRFFAVRPEGSVSTLKIQRTERGDSAVYLCASSLTQAHFSYEQYFGPGTRLTVT.

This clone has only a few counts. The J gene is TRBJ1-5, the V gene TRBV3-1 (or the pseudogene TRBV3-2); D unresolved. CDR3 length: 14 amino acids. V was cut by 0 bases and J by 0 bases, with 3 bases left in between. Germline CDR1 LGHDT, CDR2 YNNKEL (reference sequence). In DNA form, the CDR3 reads TGTGCCAGCAGCCAAGAGTATAGCAATCAGCCCCAGCATTTT. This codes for CASSQEYSNQPQHF.

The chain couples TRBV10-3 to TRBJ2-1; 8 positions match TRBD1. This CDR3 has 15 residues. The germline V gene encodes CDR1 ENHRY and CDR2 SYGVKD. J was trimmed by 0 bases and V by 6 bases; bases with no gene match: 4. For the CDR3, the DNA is TGTGCCATCAGCCTGGACAGGGCCTCCTACAATGAGCAGTTCTTC. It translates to CAISLDRASYNEQFF.

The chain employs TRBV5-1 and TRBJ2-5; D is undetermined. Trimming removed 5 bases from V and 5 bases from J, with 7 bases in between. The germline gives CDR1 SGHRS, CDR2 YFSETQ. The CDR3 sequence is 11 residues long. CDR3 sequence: CASRSRETQYF. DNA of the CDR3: TGCGCCAGCAGATCGCGGGAGACCCAGTACTTC.

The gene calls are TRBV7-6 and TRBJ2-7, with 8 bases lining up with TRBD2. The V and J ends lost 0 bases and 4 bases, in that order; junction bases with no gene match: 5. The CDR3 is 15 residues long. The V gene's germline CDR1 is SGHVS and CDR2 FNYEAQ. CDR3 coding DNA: TGTGCCAGCAGCTTAGCACTAGCGGTTAGTTACGAGCAGTACTTC. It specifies CASSLALAVSYEQYF.

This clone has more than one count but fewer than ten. CDR3 DNA: TGTGCCAGCAGAGAGACAGGAACTTTTAACTATGGCTACACCTTC. Translated, it gives CASRETGTFNYGYTF. The chain links TRBV5-6 to TRBJ1-2; D might be TRBD1 (6 bases). CDR1 is SGHDT and CDR2 is YYEEEE in the germline V gene. CDR3 length equals 15 residues. V lost 5 bases to trimming and J lost 1 base, with 15 bases between them.

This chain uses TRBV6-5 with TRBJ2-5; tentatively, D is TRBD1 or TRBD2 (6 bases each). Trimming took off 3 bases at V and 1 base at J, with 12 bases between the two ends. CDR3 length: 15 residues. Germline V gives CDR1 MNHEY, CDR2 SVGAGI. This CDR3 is CASSYVWGAQETQYF. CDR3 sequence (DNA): TGTGCCAGCAGTTATGTTTGGGGGGCCCAAGAGACCCAGTACTTC.

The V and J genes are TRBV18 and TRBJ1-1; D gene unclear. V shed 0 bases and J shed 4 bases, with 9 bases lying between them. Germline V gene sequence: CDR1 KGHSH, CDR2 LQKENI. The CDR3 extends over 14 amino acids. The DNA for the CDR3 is TGTGCCAGCTCACCACCGGAGGGCTTCACTGAAGCTTTCTTT. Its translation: CASSPPEGFTEAFF.

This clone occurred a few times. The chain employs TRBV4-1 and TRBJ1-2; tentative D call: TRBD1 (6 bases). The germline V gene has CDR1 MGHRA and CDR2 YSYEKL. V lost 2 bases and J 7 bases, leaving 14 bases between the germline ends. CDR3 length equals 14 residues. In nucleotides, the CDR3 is TGCGCCAGCAGCCAAACCAGGACAGTCTCTGGCTACACCTTC. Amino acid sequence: CASSQTRTVSGYTF.